A selection of T cell receptor beta chains follows, all from one sample in a study of OX40 agonist ivuxolimab in advanced cancers. Sequencing used immunoSEQ multiplex PCR; TCRdb keeps in-frame clones, though not all of them. The table includes 50,000 to 65,000 clones, about 90% detected once. The source material was CD4+ or CD8+ T cells sorted from blood, sampled in a trial of the OX40 agonist ivuxolimab. The source of these receptors is an adult with an advanced solid tumor such as melanoma, head and neck, liver or kidney cancer. CDR3s leave out the opening cysteine and the closing phenylalanine or tryptophan. The order of the fields is V gene, clone size, J gene, CDR3 length, CDR3 protein. Rows may omit the clone size; those that give it use once, few, many or a size class.

TRBV5-6	-	TRBJ1-1	12	ASSLAEVNTEAF
TRBV28	-	TRBJ1-4	15	ASVTEKSGMRGEKLF
TRBV6-4	-	TRBJ2-3	11	ASALTSGNTQY
TRBV6-5	-	TRBJ2-5	12	ASSYSDSQETQY
TRBV30	-	TRBJ2-4	10	AGEGDRAETN
TRBV2	-	TRBJ2-7	13	ASSLDSGDWLEQY
TRBV29-1	once	TRBJ2-5	13	SVEISGGRQETQY
TRBV7-2	-	TRBJ1-5	13	ASSLATGDNQPQH
TRBV10-3	-	TRBJ1-1	12	AISEPGTNTEAF
TRBV6-1	-	TRBJ1-1	9	ASRKYTEAF
TRBV19	-	TRBJ1-1	12	ASSIAAGGTEAF
TRBV28	-	TRBJ2-1	13	ASSLRRRAYNEQF
TRBV28	-	TRBJ2-7	13	ASSLLGRVANEQY
TRBV7-9	-	TRBJ2-3	9	ASSASDTQY
TRBV7-9	-	TRBJ1-2	11	ASRGNKIYGYT
TRBV5-1	-	TRBJ2-7	13	ASSPGGATTYEQY
TRBV11-2	-	TRBJ2-7	11	ASSLGSAGEQY
TRBV7-2	-	TRBJ1-2	13	ASSLGRGQGYGYT
TRBV5-1	-	TRBJ2-1	13	ASSPDGEVLNEQF
TRBV12-5	-	TRBJ2-7	10	ASQGTTHEQY
TRBV7-9	-	TRBJ1-2	11	ASSLDPNYGYT
TRBV28	-	TRBJ2-7	11	ATIGDGTYEQY
TRBV27	-	TRBJ1-5	12	ASRQGAQTQPQH
TRBV30	-	TRBJ1-5	12	AWTEDNSNQPQH
TRBV7-2	-	TRBJ2-7	13	ASSPQGAASIEQY
TRBV7-8	-	TRBJ1-1	11	ASSLATETEAF
TRBV10-3	-	TRBJ2-7	12	AISGGTASYEQY
TRBV27	-	TRBJ2-3	11	ASGGLAGTSPY
TRBV2	-	TRBJ2-3	13	ASSGGGYITDTQY
TRBV2	-	TRBJ2-3	19	ASSEAGRRYIMRKITDTQY